The 28 T cell receptor beta chains below all came from one sample that was sequenced in a study of control samples from healthy donors and cancer patients (dated by TCRdb to 2018 to 2021). Libraries came from the immunoSEQ multiplex PCR assay. TCRdb's version of the immuneACCESS table is confined to in-frame rearrangements and falls short of the full clone set. An unresolved V gene accounts for under half of the shortfall where checked; the remainder is of unknown origin. For this sample there are 150,000 or so clones; approximately 94% appear just once. The ten most abundant clones make up about an eighth of the sample. Sequenced input: blood. These receptors were obtained from a man aged 35-49 years in good health.

For the CDR3, the DNA is TGTGCCAGCAGCGCATCAAGACAGGGGGGAAACGAGCAGTACTTC. Translated: CASSASRQGGNEQYF. This chain links TRBV9 with TRBJ2-7; 9 bases agree with TRBD1. Germline V gene sequence: CDR1 SGDLS, CDR2 YYNGEE. The J segment lost 5 bases and the V segment lost 3 bases, leaving 9 bases of the junction unmatched. The CDR3 runs to 15 residues.

Here the CDR3 DNA reads TGTGCCAGCAGCTTAGCGGGAGGGCCTTATAGCAATCAGCCCCAGCATTTT. The encoded protein is CASSLAGGPYSNQPQHF. The chain links TRBV7-2 to TRBJ1-5; D call uncertain. In germline, CDR1 is SGHTA, CDR2 FQGNSA. The ends were cut back, 0 bases at V and 0 bases at J, with 12 bases in the middle. CDR3 length: 17 amino acids.

The V gene is TRBV4-1, the J gene TRBJ2-2; D unresolved. Trimming cost V 0 bases and J 8 bases, with 10 bases left between them. The CDR3 runs 14 residues. The germline V gene has CDR1 MGHRA and CDR2 YSYEKL. The CDR3 protein is CASSQDLFPGELFF. CDR3 in DNA: TGCGCCAGCAGCCAAGATCTCTTCCCGGGGGAGCTGTTTTTT.

This clone was counted once. The chain has TRBV24-1 and TRBJ2-3; possibly TRBD1 for D (5 bases). The length of the CDR3 is 16 residues. Between the trimmed V and J ends, which lost 0 bases and 2 bases, there was a span of 11 bases. Per germline, CDR1 KGHDR and CDR2 SFDVKD. This chain's CDR3 is CATSDLSSRDTDTQYF. CDR3 DNA: TGTGCCACCAGTGATTTGAGTTCCAGGGACACAGATACGCAGTATTTT.

The V call is TRBV6-1, the J call TRBJ2-7; weak D call: TRBD1 (5 bases). The CDR3 extends over 14 amino acids. Germline assignment: CDR1 MNHNS and CDR2 SASEGT. Trimming cost V 1 base and J 7 bases, with 14 bases left between them. The CDR3 region has the DNA TGTGCCAGCAGTGAAGTGGGGCCCTACGATGAGCAGTACTTC. Its protein product is CASSEVGPYDEQYF.

This clone is a singleton in its sample. The rearrangement uses TRBV2 and TRBJ2-3; 7 bases align to TRBD1. V lost 6 bases and J lost 1; bases outside the gene matches: 7. Looked up from germline, CDR1 is SNHLY and CDR2 is FYNNEI. CDR3 length: 15 amino acids. The CDR3 DNA follows: TGTGCCAGCAGGCCTCAGGGGGTTGGCACAGATACGCAGTATTTT. The encoded protein is CASRPQGVGTDTQYF.

The J gene is TRBJ2-2, the V gene TRBV24-1; possibly TRBD1 or TRBD2 for D (5 bases each). The CDR3 loop spans 17 amino acids. Germline V gives CDR1 KGHDR, CDR2 SFDVKD. Trimming took off 3 bases at V and 2 bases at J, with 15 bases between the two ends. This chain's CDR3 is CATSDRGRASNTGELFF. Written as DNA, the CDR3 is TGTGCCACCAGTGATCGGGGACGCGCTTCAAACACCGGGGAGCTGTTTTTT.

Concerning this clone: Other DNA sequences from this sample encode an identical CDR3 as well. The chain employs TRBV7-8 and TRBJ2-7, with 9 bases matching TRBD2. This CDR3 comprises 14 residues. Per the germline V gene, CDR1 is SGHVS and CDR2 is FQNEAQ. With V trimmed by 11 bases and J by 3 bases, 11 bases remained unmatched. This chain's CDR3 is CASNPAGGIYEQYF. In DNA form, the CDR3 reads TGTGCCTCGAACCCGGCGGGAGGGATCTACGAGCAGTACTTC.

The chain combines TRBV9 with TRBJ2-1; TRBD2 matches 11 bases. V gave up 3 bases and J gave up 5 bases; unmatched junction bases: 1. Germline CDR1 reads SGDLS; CDR2 reads YYNGEE. The CDR3 sequence is 14 residues long. This chain's CDR3 is CASSGLAGNNEQFF. Written as DNA, the CDR3 is TGTGCCAGCAGCGGACTAGCGGGAAACAATGAGCAGTTCTTC.

This clone was counted once. The V gene is TRBV5-4, the J gene TRBJ1-6, with D possibly being TRBD1 (5 bases). V was trimmed by 6 bases and J by 7 bases, leaving 11 bases between them. CDR3 length: 13 residues. Germline V gene lookup returns CDR1 SGHNT and CDR2 YYREEE (reference sequence). The CDR3 nucleotides are TGTGCCAGCAATGGGGGTGGGAATTCACCCCTCCACTTT. Amino acid sequence: CASNGGGNSPLHF.

This chain uses TRBV9 with TRBJ1-1; D possibly corresponds to TRBD1 (5 bases). CDR3 length: 15 residues. CDR1 is SGDLS and CDR2 is YYNGEE in the germline V gene. V was trimmed by 2 bases and J by 2 bases, leaving 13 bases between them. The chain's CDR3 is CASSVGWGSNTEAFF. CDR3 nucleotide sequence: TGTGCCAGCAGCGTGGGTTGGGGGAGTAACACTGAAGCTTTCTTT.

This sequence joins TRBV7-9 and TRBJ2-6; D possibly corresponds to TRBD1 (6 bases). V was shortened by 3 bases and J by 0 bases, with 12 bases between the two germline ends. Germline V gene sequence: CDR1 SEHNR, CDR2 FQNEAQ (reference sequence). The CDR3 totals 17 residues. The CDR3 nucleotides read TGTGCCAGCAGCTTTACAGGGATCCTCTCTGGGGCCAACGTCCTGACTTTC. Its translation: CASSFTGILSGANVLTF.

V and J are TRBV4-1 and TRBJ2-7, with D unclear. The CDR3 runs to 13 residues. CDR1 MGHRA and CDR2 YSYEKL come from the germline V gene. V lost 1 base and J 2 bases, leaving 6 bases between the germline ends. CDR3 nucleotide sequence: TGCGCCAGCAGCCAAGGCCCGACCTACGAGCAGTACTTC. Protein sequence: CASSQGPTYEQYF.

The rearrangement joins TRBV7-9 to TRBJ2-3, with unresolved D. Trimming left V 5 bases short and J 2 bases short, with 14 bases between. CDR1 SEHNR and CDR2 FQNEAQ come from the germline V gene (reference sequence). This CDR3 is built from 15 residues. CDR3 region: CASSAGWVNTDTQYF. The CDR3 DNA follows: TGTGCCAGCAGCGCAGGTTGGGTGAACACAGATACGCAGTATTTT.

V gene TRBV10-1 combines with J gene TRBJ2-1; 7 nucleotides line up with TRBD2. The CDR3 sequence is 15 residues long. Germline V gene sequence: CDR1 WNHNN, CDR2 SYGVQD (reference sequence). V lost 2 bases to trimming and J lost 0 bases; unmatched junction nucleotides: 1. The CDR3 coding sequence is TGCGCCAGCAGTGAGGGCGGGAGCTCCTACAATGAGCAGTTCTTC. This codes for CASSEGGSSYNEQFF.

The chain uses TRBV16 and TRBJ2-7; no firm D call. The CDR3 totals 12 residues. CDR1 is KGHSY and CDR2 is FQNENV in the germline V gene. V was clipped by 2 bases and J by 6 bases, with 8 bases between them. The CDR3 reads CASSQIWGEQYF. The CDR3 DNA is TGTGCCAGCAGCCAAATTTGGGGCGAGCAGTACTTC.

This clone has only one observation. The J gene is TRBJ2-6, the V gene TRBV3-1 (or the pseudogene TRBV3-2); unclear D gene. Germline loops: CDR1 LGHDT, CDR2 YNNKEL (reference sequence). The V gene lost 3 bases and the J gene lost 4 bases, with 19 bases spanning the gap. The length of the CDR3 is 18 residues. CDR3 loop: CASSQSRAARWGANVLTF. CDR3 in DNA: TGTGCCAGCAGCCAGTCTCGGGCGGCCCGGTGGGGGGCCAACGTCCTGACTTTC.

The chain couples TRBV24-1 to TRBJ2-5; D uncertain. This CDR3 spans 13 amino acids. V shed 1 base and J shed 4 bases, with 6 bases lying between them. CDR1 and CDR2 (germline): KGHDR, SFDVKD. CDR3 sequence: CATSDFRGETQYF. The DNA of the CDR3 is TGTGCCACCAGTGATTTCCGTGGAGAGACCCAGTACTTC.

The chain joins TRBV30 to TRBJ1-6, with a possible D match to TRBD1 (5 bases). Trimming removed 2 bases at V and 7 bases at J, with 12 bases between. CDR3 length: 14 residues. Germline V CDR1 and CDR2: GTSNPN, SVGIG (reference sequence). The DNA for the CDR3 is TGTGCCTGGAGTCTCGCAGGGAACAATTCACCCCTCCACTTT. This gives the protein CAWSLAGNNSPLHF. The complete variable domain, with remaining parts taken from reference TRBV30 and TRBJ1-6, reads SQTIHQWPATLVQPVGSPLSLECTVEGTSNPNLYWYRQAAGRGLQLLFYSVGIGQISSEVPQNLSASRPQDRQFILSSKKLLLSDSGFYLCAWSLAGNNSPLHFGNGTRLTVT.

The V gene is TRBV19, the J gene TRBJ2-1; D call uncertain. This CDR3 region has 13 residues. Trimming took 1 base from V and 8 from J, leaving 9 bases between them. Germline V gene sequence: CDR1 LNHDA, CDR2 SQIVND (reference sequence). CDR3 region: CASSIVEQHEQFF. CDR3 nucleotide sequence: TGTGCCAGTAGTATAGTGGAGCAACATGAGCAGTTCTTC.

This chain links TRBV2 with TRBJ1-5; 10 bases are a match to TRBD1. V dropped 5 bases and J dropped 6; count of bases not matched to a gene: 7. Germline lookup yields CDR1 SNHLY and CDR2 FYNNEI. CDR3 size: 15 residues. The CDR3 spells CASSLDRGPLQPQHF. CDR3 nucleotide sequence: TGTGCCAGCAGTCTAGACAGGGGGCCTCTTCAGCCCCAGCATTTT.

The V call is TRBV2, the J call TRBJ2-3, with D perhaps TRBD1 or TRBD2 (5 bases each). CDR3 length: 13 residues. V was cut by 11 bases and J by 6 bases, with 18 bases left in between. In germline, CDR1 is SNHLY, CDR2 FYNNEI. In nucleotides, the CDR3 is TGTGCCGTTGGACGGGGCCTTCAGGATACGCAGTATTTT. Its translation: CAVGRGLQDTQYF.

This sequence joins TRBV2 and TRBJ2-5; 7 bases fit TRBD2. The CDR3 is 14 amino acids. The V segment lost 8 bases and the J segment 3 bases; nucleotides outside the gene matches: 9. Germline V gives CDR1 SNHLY, CDR2 FYNNEI. This CDR3 reads CASGGREVEETQYF. As DNA, the CDR3 is TGTGCCAGCGGGGGGAGGGAGGTGGAAGAGACCCAGTACTTC.

V gene TRBV6-1 combines with J gene TRBJ2-3; a weak D match, TRBD1 (8 bases). Germline CDR1 MNHNS, CDR2 SASEGT. The CDR3 extends over 15 amino acids. With 3 bases removed from V and 3 bases from J, the gap between germline ends came to 13 bases. The CDR3 DNA follows: TGTGCCAGCAGTGAGGACAGGGAGGGGACAGATACGCAGTATTTT. Its translation is CASSEDREGTDTQYF.

The genes are TRBV24-1 and TRBJ2-1, with D hard to call. The ends were cut back, 4 bases at V and 2 bases at J, with 14 bases in the middle. The CDR3 spans 16 residues. Germline CDR1 KGHDR, CDR2 SFDVKD. CDR3 residues: CATSDYHADPYNEQFF. The CDR3 nucleotides are TGTGCCACCAGTGACTACCATGCGGACCCCTACAATGAGCAGTTCTTC.

This chain joins TRBV7-9 and TRBJ2-1; possible D gene TRBD2, 5 bases. The ends were cut back, 3 bases at V and 9 bases at J, with 6 bases in the middle. The CDR3 runs to 11 residues. CDR1 SEHNR and CDR2 FQNEAQ come from the germline V gene (reference sequence). The chain's CDR3 is CASSFGGEQFF. The CDR3 bases are TGTGCCAGCAGCTTTGGAGGTGAGCAGTTCTTC.

The chain joins TRBV6-4 to TRBJ2-7, with TRBD2 matching 9 bases. The CDR3 runs 17 residues. Germline CDR1 and CDR2: MRHNA and SNTAGT. Losses at the gene ends were 2 bases for V and 6 bases for J; bases not matched to a gene: 14. This CDR3 reads CASSDTERGGGASEQYF. Here the CDR3 DNA reads TGTGCCAGCAGTGACACGGAACGGGGCGGGGGGGCCTCCGAGCAGTACTTC.

The chain links TRBV6-5 to TRBJ2-7; no clear D gene. V was clipped by 8 bases and J by 1 base, with 9 bases between them. Germline CDR1 is MNHEY and CDR2 is SVGAGI. The length of the CDR3 is 12 residues. As DNA, the CDR3 is TGTGCCAGCCAAGGAAATTCCTACGAGCAGTACTTC. Its translation: CASQGNSYEQYF.